This TCR beta chain emerged from a study of persistence of HIV-infected CD4 T cells. The stimulus was lysate of CMV-infected fibroblasts, approximately 9.7 ug/mL. CD40L-negative CD69-negative CD45RO-high memory CD4+ T cells were sorted as populations depleted of antigen-responding cells. Sequencing used immunoSEQ version 4 in survey mode. Only in-frame clones appear in the TCRdb table, and some are missing; sequencing was by immunoSEQ multiplex PCR. This sample carries roughly 34,000 clones, about four fifths of them seen once, and the ten largest clones take under 7.5%. Only one count was recorded for this clone. Antigen: not known. At one of its ends the junction is not consistent with the germline gene, which may arise from a read error. The sample has other DNA sequences that encode this CDR3 too. The V gene's germline CDR1 is LGHNA and CDR2 YSLEER. This CDR3 spans 13 amino acids.

Sequencing used CD4+ T cells sorted from PBMCs after roughly 17-hour stimulation, obtained from a patient who received antiretroviral therapy. This rearrangement joins TRBV4-3 to TRBJ1-6; D gene uncertain. This clonotype was obtained from an adult woman with HIV who was CMV-seropositive. This chain's CDR3 is CASSQKLNSPLHF. The CDR3 DNA follows: TGCGCCAGCAGCCAGAAGCTTAATTCACCCCTTCACTTT.